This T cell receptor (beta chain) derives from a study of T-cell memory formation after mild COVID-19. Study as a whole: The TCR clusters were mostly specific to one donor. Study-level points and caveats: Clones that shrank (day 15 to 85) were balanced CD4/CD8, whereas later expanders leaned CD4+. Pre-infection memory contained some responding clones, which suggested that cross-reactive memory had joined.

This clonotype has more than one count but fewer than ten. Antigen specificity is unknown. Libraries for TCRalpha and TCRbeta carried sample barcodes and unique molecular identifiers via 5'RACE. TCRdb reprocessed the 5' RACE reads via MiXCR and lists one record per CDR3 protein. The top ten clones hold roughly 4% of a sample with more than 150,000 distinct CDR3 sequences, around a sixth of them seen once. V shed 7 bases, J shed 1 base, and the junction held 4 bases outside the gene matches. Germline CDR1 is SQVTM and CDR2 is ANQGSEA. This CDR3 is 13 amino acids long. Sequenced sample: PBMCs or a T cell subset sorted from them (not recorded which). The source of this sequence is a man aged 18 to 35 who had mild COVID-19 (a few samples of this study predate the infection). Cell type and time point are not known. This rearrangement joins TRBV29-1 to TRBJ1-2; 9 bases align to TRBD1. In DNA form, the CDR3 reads TGCAGCGGGGGACAGGGCCTTAACTATGGCTACACCTTC. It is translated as CSGGQGLNYGYTF. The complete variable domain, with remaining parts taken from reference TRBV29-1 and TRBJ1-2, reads SAVISQKPSRDICQRGTSLTIQCQVDSQVTMMFWYRQQPGQSLTLIATANQGSEATYESGFVIDKFPISRPNLTFSTLTVSNMSPEDSSIYLCSGGQGLNYGYTFGSGTRLTVV.